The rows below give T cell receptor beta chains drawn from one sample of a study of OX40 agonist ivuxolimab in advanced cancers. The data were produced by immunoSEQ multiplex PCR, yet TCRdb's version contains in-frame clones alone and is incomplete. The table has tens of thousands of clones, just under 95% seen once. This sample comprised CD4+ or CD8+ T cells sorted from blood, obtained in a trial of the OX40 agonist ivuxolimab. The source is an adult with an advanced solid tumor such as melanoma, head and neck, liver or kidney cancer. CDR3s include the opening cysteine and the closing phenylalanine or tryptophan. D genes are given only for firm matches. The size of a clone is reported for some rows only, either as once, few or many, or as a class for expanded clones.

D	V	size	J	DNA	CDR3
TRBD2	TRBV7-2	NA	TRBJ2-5	TGTGCCAGCAGGTCTCTAGCGGGAGCCCTCCAAGAGACCCAGTACTTC	CASRSLAGALQETQYF
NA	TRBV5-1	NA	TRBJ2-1	TGCGCCAGCAGCCTGGAGGGGACAGCTAATGTCAACAATGAGCAGTTCTTC	CASSLEGTANVNNEQFF
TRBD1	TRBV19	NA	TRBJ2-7	TGTGCCAGTAGTATAGCTGGACAGGGTTTGACCGAGCAGTACTTC	CASSIAGQGLTEQYF
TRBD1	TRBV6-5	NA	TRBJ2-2	TGTGCCAGCAGTTACGGACAGGGGGCCGGAACCGGGGAGCTGTTTTTT	CASSYGQGAGTGELFF
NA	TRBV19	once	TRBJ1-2	TGTGCCAGTAGTATAGCTCTGGGGGGCGGTCACTATGGCTACACCTTC	CASSIALGGGHYGYTF
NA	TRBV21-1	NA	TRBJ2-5	TGTGCCAGCAGCGGACTAGCGGGAGCTGGGGAGACCCAGTACTTC	CASSGLAGAGETQYF
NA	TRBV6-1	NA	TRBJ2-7	TGTGCCAGCAGTGAAGCGAAGGTTAGCTCCTACGAGCAGTACTTC	CASSEAKVSSYEQYF
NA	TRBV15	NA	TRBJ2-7	TGTGCCACCAGCATGCGGGACATCTCCTCCTACGAGCAGTACTTC	CATSMRDISSYEQYF
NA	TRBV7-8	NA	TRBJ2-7	TGTGCCAGCAGCCCAGCTTTCGGTTATTCCCCCCGGGAGCAGTACTTC	CASSPAFGYSPREQYF
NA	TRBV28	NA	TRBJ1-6	TGTGCCAGCAGTTTGCATTACGGGAAGGCAGCCTCCTATAATTCACCCCTCCACTTT	CASSLHYGKAASYNSPLHF
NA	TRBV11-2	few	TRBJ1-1	TGTGCCAGCAGCTTATCTCCGTACACTGAAGCTTTCTTT	CASSLSPYTEAFF
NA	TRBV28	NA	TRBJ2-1	TGTGCCAGCAGTGTTAGGGGGGCGAATGAGCAGTTCTTC	CASSVRGANEQFF
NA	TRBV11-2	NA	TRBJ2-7	TGTGCCAGCAGCTTAGGGTCGGGCACCCAAAGGGAGCAGTACTTC	CASSLGSGTQREQYF
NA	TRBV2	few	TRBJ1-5	TGTGCCAGCAAGAACAATCAGCCCCAGCATTTT	CASKNNQPQHF
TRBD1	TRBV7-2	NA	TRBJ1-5	TGTGCCAGCAGCGTTACAGGGGTTTATCGCAATCAGCCCCAGCATTTT	CASSVTGVYRNQPQHF
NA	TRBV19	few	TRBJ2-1	TGTGCCAGTAGTATGGCGAGTATTGAGCAGTTCTTC	CASSMASIEQFF
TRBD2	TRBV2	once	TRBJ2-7	TGTGCCAGCGGGGAGGGTTTTCACTACGAGCAGTACTTC	CASGEGFHYEQYF
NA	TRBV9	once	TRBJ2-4	TGTGCCAGCAGCATAGCTACAATGGGCGGGGAAAACATTCAGTACTTC	CASSIATMGGENIQYF
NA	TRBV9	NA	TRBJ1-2	TGTGCCAGCAGCGTAGGCAGCCGTCGGAATAACTATGGCTACACCTTC	CASSVGSRRNNYGYTF
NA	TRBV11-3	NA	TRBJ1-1	TGTGCCAGCAGCTTGTATCGGGGGACTGAAGCTTTCTTT	CASSLYRGTEAFF
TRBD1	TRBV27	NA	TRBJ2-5	TGTGCCAGCAGTTTTGGGACAGGGGGTCAAGAGACCCAGTACTTC	CASSFGTGGQETQYF
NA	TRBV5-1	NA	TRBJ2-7	TGCGCCAGCAGCCAGGCCGGGACAACCTACGAGCAGTACTTC	CASSQAGTTYEQYF
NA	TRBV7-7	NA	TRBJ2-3	TGTGCTAGCAGCTTAGGCCGGGAAAGAGATACGCAGTATTTT	CASSLGRERDTQYF
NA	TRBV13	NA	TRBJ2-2	TGTGCCAGCAGCTTAAGTACCGGGGAGCTGTTTTTT	CASSLSTGELFF
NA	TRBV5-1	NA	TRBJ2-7	TGCGCCAGCAGCTTGGACCCCTCCTACTACGAGCAGTACTTC	CASSLDPSYYEQYF
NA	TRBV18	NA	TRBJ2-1	TGTGCCAGCTCACCCCCGGCGACAGGTAATGAGCAGTTCTTC	CASSPPATGNEQFF
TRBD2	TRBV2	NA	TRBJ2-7	TGTGCCAGCAAGTTTGCGGGAGGATACGAGCAGTACTTC	CASKFAGGYEQYF
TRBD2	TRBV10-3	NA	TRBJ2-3	TGTGCCATCAGTGAAACTTGGACTAGCGGGAGTTCCCCAGATACGCAGTATTTT	CAISETWTSGSSPDTQYF